The clone carrying this T cell receptor (beta chain) appeared many times. Its specificity is unknown. The source of the sample is a study of T cells in Graves' hyperthyroidism and ophthalmopathy. Study summary: Peripheral blood was secured at the point of initial diagnosis, before any treatment. Study-level findings and limits: With a median lead of approximately 6.4 months before onset, the model predicted ophthalmopathy.

The investigators amplified TCR beta CDR3 regions from RNA transcripts. Primed by the HTBI set, a first-round RT-PCR was run on the TCR CDR3. TCRdb passed the multiplex PCR reads through MiXCR, listing each CDR3 protein once. The data show some 400,000 distinct CDR3 sequences, approximately 15% seen once. V was clipped by 0 bases and J by 5 bases; unmatched bases: 5. From germline, CDR1 is SGHRS and CDR2 YFSETQ. The CDR3 length is 15 residues. Sample: blood. The rearrangement links TRBV5-1 to TRBJ2-5, with TRBD1 matching over 9 bases. This TCR was recovered from an older woman with Graves' hyperthyroidism. The CDR3: CASSLAGTGWETQYF. CDR3 bases: TGCGCCAGCAGCTTGGCCGGGACAGGGTGGGAGACCCAGTACTTC.